Below are 12 T cell receptor beta chains sequenced from a single sample in a study of early T cells in non-severe SARS-CoV-2 infection. TCRdb passed the 5' RACE reads through MiXCR, listing each CDR3 protein once. The profile shows roughly 35,000 distinct CDR3 sequences, less than 8.5% of them singletons. Sequenced sample: whole blood. The source of these receptors is an adult who was a healthcare worker with PCR-confirmed SARS-CoV-2 infection or an uninfected control (not recorded which).

The chain carries TRBV7-3 and TRBJ2-3; D call uncertain. This CDR3 is built from 15 residues. Trimming stripped 4 bases from V and 3 bases from J, with 14 bases between. Per germline, CDR1 SGHTA and CDR2 FQGTGA. CDR3 in amino acids: CASSSTMGRTDTQYF. CDR3 DNA: TGTGCCAGCAGCTCCACAATGGGTAGAACAGATACGCAGTATTTT. Full variable domain (rest looked up from reference TRBV7-3 and TRBJ2-3): GAGVSQTPSNKVTEKGKYVELRCDPISGHTALYWYRQSLGQGPEFLIYFQGTGAADDSGLPNDRFFAVRPEGSVSTLKIQRTERGDSAVYLCASSSTMGRTDTQYFGPGTRLTVL.

In this sample, this clonotype turned up a few times. This sequence joins TRBV4-2 and TRBJ2-1; 11 bases are a match to TRBD2. The germline V gene has CDR1 LGHNA and CDR2 YNFKEQ. The CDR3 has 16 residues. V lost 3 bases, J lost 6 bases, and 7 bases stayed unmatched. CDR3 coding DNA: TGTGCCAGCAGCCAGGAACTAGCGGGAGTAATCAATGAGCAGTTCTTC. It encodes CASSQELAGVINEQFF.

As regards this clonotype: The junction shows a germline mismatch at one end, possibly a read error. V is TRBV7-6 and J is TRBJ2-5, with TRBD2 as a possible D gene (5 bases). This CDR3 comprises 13 residues. Germline CDR1 is SGHVS and CDR2 is FNYEAQ. This CDR3 is CASSLEAEGGRVF. The CDR3 DNA sequence: TGTGCCAGCAGCTTAGAGGCAGAGGGCGGTCGGGTCTTC.

This clonotype was counted at least ten times. The chain has TRBV11-2 and TRBJ1-2, with D uncertain. V was shortened by 3 bases and J by 3 bases, with 5 bases between the two germline ends. Looked up from germline, CDR1 is SGHAT and CDR2 is FQNNGV. The CDR3 has 12 amino acids. CDR3 DNA: TGTGCCAGCAGCTTGGAGGACTATGGCTACACCTTC. Translating it yields CASSLEDYGYTF.

This clonotype has more than one count but fewer than ten. The V gene is TRBV7-9, the J gene TRBJ1-1; D not certain. V was shortened by 11 bases and J by 5 bases, with 12 bases between the two germline ends. The CDR3 totals 11 residues. Germline V gene lookup returns CDR1 SEHNR and CDR2 FQNEAQ (reference sequence). The CDR3 spells CASCLETEAFF. The CDR3 nucleotides read TGTGCCTCCTGTCTTGAGACTGAAGCTTTCTTT.

This clonotype was picked up many times. This chain connects TRBV7-2 to TRBJ2-5; no firm D call. The CDR3 is 13 residues long. Trimming took 1 base from V and 2 from J, leaving 5 bases between them. Looked up from germline, CDR1 is SGHTA and CDR2 is FQGNSA. This chain's CDR3 is CASSLGPQETQYF. CDR3 bases: TGTGCCAGCAGCTTAGGGCCTCAAGAGACCCAGTACTTC.

This clonotype was counted between two and nine times. The chain couples TRBV2 to TRBJ2-1; 10 bases map to TRBD2. Germline loops: CDR1 SNHLY, CDR2 FYNNEI. V lost 2 bases to trimming and J lost 12 bases; unmatched junction nucleotides: 10. The CDR3 consists of 15 residues. CDR3 sequence reads: CASSETSGAIGAQFF. In DNA form, the CDR3 reads TGTGCCAGCAGTGAAACTAGCGGGGCGATTGGCGCGCAGTTCTTC. Filled out from reference TRBV2 and TRBJ2-1, the complete variable domain reads EPEVTQTPSHQVTQMGQEVILRCVPISNHLYFYWYRQILGQKVEFLVSFYNNEISEKSEIFDDQFSVERPDGSNFTLKIRSTKLEDSAMYFCASSETSGAIGAQFFGPGTRLTVL.

This clonotype was recorded many times. The CDR3 nucleotides are TGCGCCAGCAGAGCGGGAGCGGATACGCAGTATTTT. Protein product: CASRAGADTQYF. The chain joins TRBV10-2 to TRBJ2-3; TRBD2 aligns across 8 bases. The germline V gene has CDR1 WSHSY and CDR2 SAAADI. The V segment lost 6 bases and the J segment 6 bases; nucleotides outside the gene matches: 2. This CDR3 is built from 12 residues.

The gene calls are TRBV7-6 and TRBJ1-5, with D possibly being TRBD1 (6 bases). The CDR3 runs to 13 residues. V was cut by 5 bases and J by 11 bases, with 16 bases left in between. CDR1 and CDR2 (germline): SGHVS, FNYEAQ. The chain's CDR3 is CASSVTGNGAQHF. The CDR3 DNA is TGTGCCAGCAGCGTTACAGGGAATGGAGCCCAGCATTTT.

This clonotype was counted many times. The chain links TRBV3-1 to TRBJ2-7, with D perhaps matching TRBD2 (6 bases). Germline-derived CDR1 and CDR2 are LGHDT and YNNKEL (reference sequence). V lost 1 base and J lost 5, with 9 bases in between. The CDR3 sequence is 13 residues long. The DNA for the CDR3 is TGTGCCAGCAGCCAAGGGCCGGGGGACGAGCAGTACTTC. It translates to CASSQGPGDEQYF.

This clonotype appeared many times. This chain joins TRBV7-9 and TRBJ2-4; D call uncertain. The V gene lost 0 bases and the J gene lost 8 bases, with 14 bases spanning the gap. The CDR3 covers 15 residues. The germline V gene has CDR1 SEHNR and CDR2 FQNEAQ (reference sequence). The CDR3 here is CASSLASATSDIQYF. In nucleotides, the CDR3 is TGTGCCAGCAGCTTAGCGTCAGCCACCTCGGACATTCAGTACTTC.

For this clonotype: At one end, the junction sequence differs from germline, possibly due to a read error. The chain is built from TRBV11-2 and TRBJ1-5; a possible D gene is TRBD1 (5 bases). Per the germline V gene, CDR1 is SGHAT and CDR2 is FQNNGV. The CDR3 is 13 amino acids. CDR3 DNA sequence: TGTGCCGGCAGTCAGGGCCGCAATCAGCCCCAGCATTTT. It encodes CAGSQGRNQPQHF.